The T cell receptor beta chain under discussion was sequenced for a study of shared clonotypes between healthy human individuals. This clone has just a few counts. CDR1 and CDR2 from the germline V gene are LGHNA and YNFKEQ. The CDR3 runs to 15 residues. The V end was cut by 2 bases, the J end by 4 bases, with 12 bases between. Profiling relied on immunoSEQ multiplex PCR, and the TCRdb table lists in-frame clones only, not all of them. The top ten hold 0.5% to 0.6% of the sample, which has about 1 million clones, about 80% seen once. V gene TRBV4-2 combines with J gene TRBJ2-1; D remains unclear. The TCR originated in a young man in good health. Some clones in this sample may be carry-over from other donors' samples. Material: memory CD4+ T cells from PBMCs. Stated subset: CD45RA-negative fraction. The DNA of the CDR3 is TGTGCCAGCAGCCAACCCTCGGTCTCGTACAATGAGCAGTTCTTC. Protein: CASSQPSVSYNEQFF.